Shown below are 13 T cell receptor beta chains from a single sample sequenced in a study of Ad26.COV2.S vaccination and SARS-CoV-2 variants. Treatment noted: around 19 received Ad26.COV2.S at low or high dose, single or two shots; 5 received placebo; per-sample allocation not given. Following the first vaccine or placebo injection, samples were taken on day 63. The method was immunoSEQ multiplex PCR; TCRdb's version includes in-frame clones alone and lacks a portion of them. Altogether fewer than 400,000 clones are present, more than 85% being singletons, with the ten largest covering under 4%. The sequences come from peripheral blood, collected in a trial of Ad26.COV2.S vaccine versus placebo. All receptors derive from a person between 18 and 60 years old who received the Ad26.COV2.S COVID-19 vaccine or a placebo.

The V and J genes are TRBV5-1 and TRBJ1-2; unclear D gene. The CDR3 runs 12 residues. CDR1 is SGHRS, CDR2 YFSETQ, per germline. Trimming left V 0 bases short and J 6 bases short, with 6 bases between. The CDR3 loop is CASSLDRHGYTF. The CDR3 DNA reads TGCGCCAGCAGCTTGGATAGACATGGCTACACCTTC.

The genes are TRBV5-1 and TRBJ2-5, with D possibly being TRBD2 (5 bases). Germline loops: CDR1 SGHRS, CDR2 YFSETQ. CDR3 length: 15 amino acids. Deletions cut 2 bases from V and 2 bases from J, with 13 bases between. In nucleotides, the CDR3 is TGCGCCAGCAGCTTAAACACTAGAGGACAAGAGACCCAGTACTTC. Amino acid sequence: CASSLNTRGQETQYF.

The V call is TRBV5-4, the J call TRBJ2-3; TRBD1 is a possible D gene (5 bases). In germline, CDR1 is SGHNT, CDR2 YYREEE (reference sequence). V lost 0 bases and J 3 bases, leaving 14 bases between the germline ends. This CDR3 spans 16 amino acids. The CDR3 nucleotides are TGTGCCAGCAGCTTGGCACAGGCCACTTCGACAGATACGCAGTATTTT. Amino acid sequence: CASSLAQATSTDTQYF.

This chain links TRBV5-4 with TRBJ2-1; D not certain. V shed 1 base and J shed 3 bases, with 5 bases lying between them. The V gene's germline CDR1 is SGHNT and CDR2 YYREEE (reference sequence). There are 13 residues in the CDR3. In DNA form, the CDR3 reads TGTGCCAGCAGCTTGCGCGACTACAATGAGCAGTTCTTC. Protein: CASSLRDYNEQFF.

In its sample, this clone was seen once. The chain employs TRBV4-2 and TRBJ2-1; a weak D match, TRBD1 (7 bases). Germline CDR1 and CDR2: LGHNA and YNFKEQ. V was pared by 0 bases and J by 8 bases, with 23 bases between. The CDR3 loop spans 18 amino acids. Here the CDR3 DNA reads TGTGCCAGCAGCCAAGATGTTGCGGGGATCAACAGGGGCGATGAGCAGTTCTTC. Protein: CASSQDVAGINRGDEQFF.

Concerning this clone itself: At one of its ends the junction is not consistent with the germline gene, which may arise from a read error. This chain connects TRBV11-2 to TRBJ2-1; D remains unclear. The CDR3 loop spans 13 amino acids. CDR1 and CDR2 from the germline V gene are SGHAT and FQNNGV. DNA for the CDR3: TGTGCCAGCAGCTTCTTCTCCAACAATGAGCAGTTCTTC. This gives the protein CASSFFSNNEQFF.

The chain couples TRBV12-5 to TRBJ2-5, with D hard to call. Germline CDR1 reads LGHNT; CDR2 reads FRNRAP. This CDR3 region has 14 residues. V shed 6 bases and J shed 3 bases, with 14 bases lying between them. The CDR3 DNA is TGTGCTAGTGGCCCCCCGTGGTCGGAAGAGACCCAGTACTTC. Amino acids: CASGPPWSEETQYF.

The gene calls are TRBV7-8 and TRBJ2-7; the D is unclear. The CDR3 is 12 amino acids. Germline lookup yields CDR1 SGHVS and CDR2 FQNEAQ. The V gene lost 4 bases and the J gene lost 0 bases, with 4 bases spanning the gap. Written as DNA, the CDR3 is TGTGCCAGCAGCTCTGCCTCCTACGAGCAGTACTTC. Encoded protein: CASSSASYEQYF. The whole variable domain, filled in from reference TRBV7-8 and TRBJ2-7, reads GAGVSQSPRYKVAKRGQDVALRCDPISGHVSLFWYQQALGQGPEFLTYFQNEAQLDKSGLPSDRFFAERPEGSVSTLKIQRTQQEDSAVYLCASSSASYEQYFGPGTRLTVT.

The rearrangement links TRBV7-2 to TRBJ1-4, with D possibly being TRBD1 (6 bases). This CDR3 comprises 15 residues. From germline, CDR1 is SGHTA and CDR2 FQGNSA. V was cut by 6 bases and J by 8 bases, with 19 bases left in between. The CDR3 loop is CASRYGGGLGEKLFF. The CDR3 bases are TGTGCCAGCAGATATGGAGGGGGGCTAGGGGAAAAACTGTTTTTT. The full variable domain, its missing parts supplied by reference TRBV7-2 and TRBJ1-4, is GAGVSQSPSNKVTEKGKDVELRCDPISGHTALYWYRQSLGQGLEFLIYFQGNSAPDKSGLPSDRFSAERTGGSVSTLTIQRTQQEDSAVYLCASRYGGGLGEKLFFGSGTQLSVL.

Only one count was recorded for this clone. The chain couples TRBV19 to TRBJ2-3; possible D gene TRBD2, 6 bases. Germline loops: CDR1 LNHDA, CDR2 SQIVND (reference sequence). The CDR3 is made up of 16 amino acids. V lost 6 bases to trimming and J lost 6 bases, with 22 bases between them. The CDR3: CASRKAGWDSPDTQYF. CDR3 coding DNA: TGTGCCAGTAGAAAGGCTGGCTGGGACTCTCCGGATACGCAGTATTTT.

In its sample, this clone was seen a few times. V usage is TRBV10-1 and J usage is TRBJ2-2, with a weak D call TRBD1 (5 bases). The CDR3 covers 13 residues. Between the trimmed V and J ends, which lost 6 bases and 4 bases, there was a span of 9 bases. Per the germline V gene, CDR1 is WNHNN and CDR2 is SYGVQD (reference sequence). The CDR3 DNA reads TGCGCCAGCAGCTCGACAGTCACCGGGGAGCTGTTTTTT. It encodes CASSSTVTGELFF.

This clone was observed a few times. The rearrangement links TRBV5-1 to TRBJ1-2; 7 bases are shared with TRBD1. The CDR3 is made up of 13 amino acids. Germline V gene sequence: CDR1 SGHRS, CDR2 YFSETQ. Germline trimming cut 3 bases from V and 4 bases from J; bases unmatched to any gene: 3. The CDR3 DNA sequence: TGCGCCAGCAGCTCCAGGGGGGCCTATGGCTACACCTTC. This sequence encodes CASSSRGAYGYTF. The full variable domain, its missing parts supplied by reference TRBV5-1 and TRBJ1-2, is KAGVTQTPRYLIKTRGQQVTLSCSPISGHRSVSWYQQTPGQGLQFLFEYFSETQRNKGNFPGRFSGRQFSNSRSEMNVSTLELGDSALYLCASSSRGAYGYTFGSGTRLTVV.

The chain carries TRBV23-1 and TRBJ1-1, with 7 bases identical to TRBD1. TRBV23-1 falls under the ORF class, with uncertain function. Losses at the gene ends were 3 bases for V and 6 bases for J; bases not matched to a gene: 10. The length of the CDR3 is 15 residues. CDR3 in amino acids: CASSQVGQGEAEAFF. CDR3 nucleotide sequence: TGCGCCAGCAGTCAGGTGGGGCAGGGGGAGGCTGAAGCTTTCTTT.